Following are 32 T cell receptor beta chains from one sample sequenced in a study of cytomegalovirus exposure and HLA in healthy donors. Assay: immunoSEQ multiplex PCR; the TCRdb copy retains only in-frame clones and omits some. Of tens of thousands of clones in the sample, 80% to 95% are singletons; the top ten hold around 3.5%. Sequenced input: PBMCs. These receptors originate from a woman aged 25 to 39 in good health and CMV-seronegative.

The chain links TRBV13 to TRBJ2-1, with 13 bases matching TRBD2. Germline lookup yields CDR1 PRHDT and CDR2 FYEKMQ (reference sequence). The CDR3 contains 15 residues. The J segment lost 5 bases and the V segment lost 5 bases, leaving 3 bases of the junction unmatched. For the CDR3, the DNA is TGTGCCAGCAGCCGGACTAGCGGGAGACACAATGAGCAGTTCTTC. Translated, it gives CASSRTSGRHNEQFF.

This clone was counted a single time. The chain uses TRBV4-3 and TRBJ1-2, with 7 bases lining up with TRBD1. Germline V CDR1 and CDR2: LGHNA, YSLEER. Losses at the gene ends were 0 bases for V and 4 bases for J; bases not matched to a gene: 14. The CDR3 is made up of 18 amino acids. The CDR3 loop reads CASSQDTGSGQEPYGYTF. The CDR3 DNA is TGCGCCAGCAGCCAAGATACCGGGTCCGGACAGGAACCCTATGGCTACACCTTC.

CDR3: CASSLAGALTDTQYF. In nucleotides, the CDR3 is TGTGCCAGCAGCTTAGCGGGGGCTCTCACAGATACGCAGTATTTT. The gene calls are TRBV7-9 and TRBJ2-3, with a tentative D call TRBD1 (6 bases). The CDR3 sequence is 15 residues long. The germline V gene encodes CDR1 SEHNR and CDR2 FQNEAQ (reference sequence). V lost 0 bases and J lost 2, with 9 bases in between.

This chain uses TRBV5-6 with TRBJ1-3, with D hard to call. Per germline, CDR1 SGHDT and CDR2 YYEEEE. The CDR3 extends over 15 amino acids. The V and J ends lost 3 bases and 4 bases respectively, with 14 bases between them. Written as DNA, the CDR3 is TGTGCCAGCAGCTCCCAACTAGGACCCGGAAACACCATATATTTT. Translation: CASSSQLGPGNTIYF.

The rearrangement uses TRBV5-1 and TRBJ2-3; TRBD2 matches 8 bases. The V segment lost 5 bases and the J segment 3 bases; nucleotides outside the gene matches: 8. CDR1 SGHRS and CDR2 YFSETQ come from the germline V gene. The length of the CDR3 is 15 residues. The CDR3 DNA reads TGCGCCAGCAGTCCCGGACTAGCCGGGACAGATACGCAGTATTTT. It is translated as CASSPGLAGTDTQYF.

The rearrangement uses TRBV9 and TRBJ2-2; D might be TRBD1 (6 bases). From germline, CDR1 is SGDLS and CDR2 YYNGEE. The CDR3 is 13 residues long. Trimming took 7 bases from V and 3 from J, leaving 10 bases between them. Here the CDR3 reads CASQKGDTGELFF. In DNA form, the CDR3 reads TGTGCCAGCCAGAAGGGGGACACCGGGGAGCTGTTTTTT.

The chain links TRBV5-4 to TRBJ2-7; 8 nucleotides align to TRBD2. V lost 3 bases, J lost 11 bases, and 19 bases stayed unmatched. The germline V gene has CDR1 SGHNT and CDR2 YYREEE (reference sequence). This CDR3 has 16 residues. The CDR3 nucleotides are TGTGCCAGCAGCTCCGGACGACGGACTAGCTCTACGATGGAGTACTTC. This gives the protein CASSSGRRTSSTMEYF.

J is TRBJ2-7 and V is TRBV28; D may be TRBD2 (5 bases). Trimming took off 6 bases at V and 3 bases at J, with 15 bases between the two ends. The CDR3 totals 14 residues. Germline values: CDR1 MDHEN, CDR2 SYDVKM. The CDR3 nucleotides read TGTGCCAGCAGGACGAGGGCGGGTAACTACGAGCAGTACTTC. It translates to CASRTRAGNYEQYF.

The chain couples TRBV27 to TRBJ2-7, with 13 bases aligning to TRBD2. CDR3 size: 17 residues. The V segment lost 5 bases and the J segment 2 bases; nucleotides outside the gene matches: 9. Germline CDR1 and CDR2: MNHEY and SMNVEV (reference sequence). The CDR3: CASSPLPGTSGTYEQYF. The CDR3 DNA reads as TGTGCCAGCAGTCCTTTACCCGGGACTAGCGGGACCTACGAGCAGTACTTC.

The chain has TRBV7-8 and TRBJ2-2; weak D call: TRBD1 (5 bases). Germline V lookup: CDR1 SGHVS, CDR2 FQNEAQ. The CDR3 loop spans 15 amino acids. The V gene lost 2 bases and the J gene lost 1 base, with 8 bases spanning the gap. As DNA, the CDR3 is TGTGCCAGCAGCTTAATCGGACAGAACACCGGGGAGCTGTTTTTT. It translates to CASSLIGQNTGELFF.

This chain uses TRBV19 with TRBJ1-2, with TRBD1 matching 10 bases. Germline trimming cut 0 bases from V and 7 bases from J; bases unmatched to any gene: 8. The germline CDR1 and CDR2 sequences are LNHDA and SQIVND (reference sequence). The CDR3 totals 16 residues. The CDR3 nucleotides are TGTGCCAGTAGTATAGACTTATCGGGACAGGGGTCTGGCTACACCTTC. Its protein product is CASSIDLSGQGSGYTF.

J is TRBJ2-7 and V is TRBV6-5; TRBD1 is a possible D gene (5 bases). V was pared by 2 bases and J by 7 bases, with 15 bases between. CDR1 and CDR2 from the germline V gene are MNHEY and SVGAGI. The CDR3 is 14 amino acids. The DNA for the CDR3 is TGTGCCAGCAGTTACGCCCAGGGTTATAGTGAGCAGTACTTC. It codes for CASSYAQGYSEQYF.

V usage is TRBV30 and J usage is TRBJ2-3, with 12 bases that match TRBD2. Trimming at V came to 0 bases and at J to 2 bases, leaving 6 bases not matched to a gene. Looked up from germline, CDR1 is GTSNPN and CDR2 is SVGIG (reference sequence). This CDR3 spans 17 amino acids. This CDR3 reads CAWSVPGLAGITDTQYF. DNA for the CDR3: TGTGCCTGGAGTGTACCAGGACTAGCGGGGATCACAGATACGCAGTATTTT.

This clone was detected once. The chain has TRBV9 and TRBJ1-1; D ambiguous. V was shortened by 0 bases and J by 2 bases, with 11 bases between the two germline ends. Germline CDR1 is SGDLS and CDR2 is YYNGEE. The CDR3 runs to 15 residues. Here the CDR3 DNA reads TGTGCCAGCAGCGTAGTGACTCCCCGAAACACTGAAGCTTTCTTT. Protein product: CASSVVTPRNTEAFF.

The chain couples TRBV7-9 to TRBJ1-2, with 9 nucleotides matching TRBD1. Germline lookup yields CDR1 SEHNR and CDR2 FQNEAQ (reference sequence). The CDR3 runs 14 residues. Trimming cost V 4 bases and J 9 bases; bases outside gene matches: 9. CDR3 DNA sequence: TGTGCCAGCAGCTCGCTGACAGGGGGGGGAAGCTACACCTTC. This codes for CASSSLTGGGSYTF.

The chain links TRBV11-2 to TRBJ1-1; TRBD1 might be the D (6 bases). Germline V gives CDR1 SGHAT, CDR2 FQNNGV. CDR3 size: 15 residues. V lost 1 base to trimming and J lost 3 bases, with 12 bases between them. CDR3 sequence (DNA): TGTGCCAGCAGCTTAGCCGCGGGGGGGCACACTGAAGCTTTCTTT. It is translated as CASSLAAGGHTEAFF.

The V and J genes are TRBV4-3 and TRBJ2-5; TRBD1 aligns across 8 bases. The CDR3 is made up of 14 amino acids. Germline V gene lookup returns CDR1 LGHNA and CDR2 YSLEER. After removal of 3 bases from V and 4 bases from J, the junction contained 4 bases not matched to a gene. This chain's CDR3 is CASSHGQGGETQYF. In DNA, the CDR3 is TGCGCCAGCAGCCACGGACAGGGCGGAGAGACCCAGTACTTC.

The genes are TRBV6-6 and TRBJ1-1; D gene uncertain. Germline CDR1 and CDR2: MNHNY and SVGAGI (reference sequence). Deletions cut 0 bases from V and 6 bases from J, with 11 bases between. This CDR3 is built from 14 residues. The CDR3 loop is CASSYSTVRAEAFF. The CDR3 nucleotides read TGTGCCAGCAGTTACTCTACAGTGCGGGCTGAAGCTTTCTTT.

This sequence joins TRBV2 and TRBJ2-5; the match to TRBD1 covers 9 bases. Per germline, CDR1 SNHLY and CDR2 FYNNEI. V shed 2 bases, J shed 4 bases, and the junction held 5 bases outside the gene matches. The CDR3 is made up of 15 amino acids. This CDR3 reads CASSELGTGPETQYF. CDR3 bases: TGTGCCAGCAGTGAACTGGGGACAGGGCCAGAGACCCAGTACTTC.

The chain employs TRBV13 and TRBJ2-3; a possible D gene is TRBD1 (5 bases). The V gene's germline CDR1 is PRHDT and CDR2 FYEKMQ (reference sequence). V was trimmed by 2 bases and J by 7 bases, leaving 7 bases between them. The CDR3 contains 12 residues. The CDR3 bases are TGTGCCAGCAGCTTAAAGGGGCATACGCAGTATTTT. Translating gives CASSLKGHTQYF.

The chain is built from TRBV7-2 and TRBJ1-4; 7 nucleotides agree with TRBD1. In germline, CDR1 is SGHTA, CDR2 FQGNSA. This CDR3 is built from 16 residues. V trimming: 1 base; J trimming: 4 bases; junction bases outside the gene matches: 6. The CDR3 nucleotides are TGTGCCAGCAGCTTAGAACCAGGACAGGTTAATGAAAAACTGTTTTTT. Translating gives CASSLEPGQVNEKLFF.

The chain carries TRBV30 and TRBJ1-5, with a tentative D call TRBD1 (5 bases). The length of the CDR3 is 13 residues. Germline CDR1 is GTSNPN and CDR2 is SVGIG (reference sequence). V dropped 3 bases and J dropped 4 bases, with 10 bases sitting between them. CDR3 region: CAWSRQGNQPQHF. CDR3 bases: TGTGCCTGGAGCCGCCAGGGAAATCAGCCCCAGCATTTT.

This clone was observed once. This chain joins TRBV19 and TRBJ1-5; no definite D call. There are 15 residues in the CDR3. The V gene's germline CDR1 is LNHDA and CDR2 SQIVND (reference sequence). Trimming removed 3 bases from V and 6 bases from J, with 15 bases in between. CDR3 sequence (DNA): TGTGCCAGTAGTATGCGGCATTTGATCGGTCAGCCCCAGCATTTT. It yields the protein CASSMRHLIGQPQHF.

This clone was detected only once. The V gene is TRBV6-1, the J gene TRBJ2-1; 11 bases match TRBD2. V was pared by 4 bases and J by 4 bases, with 0 bases of the junction left unmatched. Germline V gene lookup returns CDR1 MNHNS and CDR2 SASEGT. CDR3 length: 14 amino acids. The chain's CDR3 is CASSVAGGYNEQFF. CDR3 DNA: TGTGCCAGCAGTGTAGCGGGAGGGTACAATGAGCAGTTCTTC.

The chain recombines TRBV7-9 with TRBJ2-1, with 11 bases matching TRBD2. The germline V gene has CDR1 SEHNR and CDR2 FQNEAQ (reference sequence). The CDR3 runs to 14 residues. V dropped 7 bases and J dropped 8; count of bases not matched to a gene: 7. The CDR3: CASKLLAGEDEQFF. In DNA form, the CDR3 reads TGTGCCAGCAAACTACTAGCGGGAGAGGATGAGCAGTTCTTC.

This chain links TRBV4-2 with TRBJ1-2; the D is unclear. Germline CDR1 is LGHNA and CDR2 is YNFKEQ. The V gene lost 7 bases and the J gene lost 8 bases, with 17 bases spanning the gap. The CDR3 totals 13 residues. CDR3: CASTTLGLSGYTF. The CDR3 DNA is TGTGCCAGCACCACTTTGGGCCTCTCCGGCTACACCTTC.

The chain combines TRBV14 with TRBJ1-4, with 8 positions matching TRBD1. Unmatched junction bases numbered 1, after V lost 0 bases and J lost 10 bases. In germline, CDR1 is SGHDN, CDR2 FVKESK. The CDR3 length is 13 residues. Here the CDR3 reads CASSQEDRAKLFF. The DNA of the CDR3 is TGTGCCAGCAGCCAAGAGGACAGGGCAAAACTGTTTTTT.

The gene calls are TRBV15 and TRBJ1-2; a possible D gene is TRBD1 (6 bases). The CDR3 runs to 15 residues. V was shortened by 0 bases and J by 3 bases, with 11 bases between the two germline ends. Germline V gene lookup returns CDR1 LNHNV and CDR2 YYDKDF (reference sequence). The CDR3 DNA reads TGTGCCACCAGCAGAGATCTGGACAGCTACTATGGCTACACCTTC. This gives the protein CATSRDLDSYYGYTF.

V is TRBV6-5 and J is TRBJ2-2, with D perhaps TRBD1 (6 bases). The V end lost 6 bases, the J end lost 3 bases, and 8 bases lay between the germline ends. Germline CDR1 is MNHEY and CDR2 is SVGAGI. There are 13 residues in the CDR3. The CDR3 loop reads CASSDRYTGELFF. In DNA form, the CDR3 reads TGTGCCAGCAGCGACAGGTACACCGGGGAGCTGTTTTTT.

The chain employs TRBV25-1 and TRBJ1-1; 8 bases are shared with TRBD1. CDR1 and CDR2 (germline): MGHDK, SYGVNS. The CDR3 covers 14 residues. Trimming removed 6 bases from V and 0 bases from J; junction bases left unmatched: 3. Here the CDR3 DNA reads TGTGCCAGCAGAAGACAGGGGATGAACACTGAAGCTTTCTTT. Encoded protein: CASRRQGMNTEAFF. Together with reference TRBV25-1 and TRBJ1-1, the CDR3 gives the full variable domain: EADIYQTPRYLVIGTGKKITLECSQTMGHDKMYWYQQDPGMELHLIHYSYGVNSTEKGDLSSESTVSRIRTEHFPLTLESARPSHTSQYLCASRRQGMNTEAFFGQGTRLTVV.

The chain links TRBV19 to TRBJ2-3; TRBD1 aligns across 10 bases. CDR1 is LNHDA and CDR2 is SQIVND in the germline V gene (reference sequence). CDR3 length: 15 amino acids. After removal of 6 bases from V and 6 bases from J, the junction contained 9 bases not matched to a gene. The chain's CDR3 is CASSRMTGGADTQYF. CDR3 coding DNA: TGTGCCAGTAGCCGTATGACAGGGGGCGCCGATACGCAGTATTTT.

This chain joins TRBV6-6 and TRBJ2-7; 8 bases agree with TRBD2. V trimming: 2 bases; J trimming: 4 bases; junction bases outside the gene matches: 10. The CDR3 is 16 amino acids. Germline V gives CDR1 MNHNY, CDR2 SVGAGI (reference sequence). CDR3 sequence (DNA): TGTGCCAGCAGTTACGGGGACCCGGGACTAGTGTACGAGCAGTACTTC. Amino acid sequence: CASSYGDPGLVYEQYF.